These 21 T cell receptor beta chains came from one sample sequenced in a study of technical replicates of blood from a handful of donors (dated by TCRdb to between 2016 and 2019). Library prep was done by the immunoSEQ multiplex PCR assay. Here the immuneACCESS table is served through TCRdb, limited to in-frame sequences with V and J called. Missing clones are a known gap in these copies; in checked studies unresolved V genes cover under half, and the rest lacks a known reason. A total of under 15,000 clones appear in this sample, roughly 95% of them only once. Roughly 6% of the sample is held by the ten biggest clonotypes. Sequencing input: PBMCs. The receptor set was obtained from a human donor in good health.

The chain couples TRBV4-1 to TRBJ2-1; 14 bases agree with TRBD2. J lost 15 bases, V lost 4 bases, and 11 bases had no gene match. The CDR3 is made up of 15 amino acids. The germline CDR1 and CDR2 sequences are MGHRA and YSYEKL. The DNA for the CDR3 is TGCGCCAGCAGCCCCGGGACTAGCGGGAGTTTTCGACCGTTCTTC. Protein sequence: CASSPGTSGSFRPFF.

The chain employs TRBV11-3 and TRBJ2-1; 8 positions match TRBD2. The CDR3 is made up of 13 amino acids. Germline CDR1 and CDR2: SGHNT and YENEEA. The trim removed 4 bases at V and 8 bases at J, leaving 4 bases unmatched. CDR3 region: CASSWTSLDEQFF. The CDR3 region has the DNA TGTGCCAGCAGCTGGACTAGCTTGGATGAGCAGTTCTTC.

The CDR3 DNA sequence: TGTGCCAGCAGCGTAGGGGCGGGGGGCATCACAGATACGCAGTATTTT. Its protein is CASSVGAGGITDTQYF. The genes are TRBV9 and TRBJ2-3; 8 bases fit TRBD2. This CDR3 spans 16 amino acids. The germline gives CDR1 SGDLS, CDR2 YYNGEE. V shed 0 bases, J shed 2 bases, and the junction held 5 bases outside the gene matches.

The chain employs TRBV18 and TRBJ1-1; 8 nucleotides match TRBD1. Germline V lookup: CDR1 KGHSH, CDR2 LQKENI. The V and J ends lost 2 bases and 6 bases, in that order; junction bases with no gene match: 5. The CDR3 is 14 residues long. CDR3 amino acids: CASSPGQGKAEAFF. The CDR3 nucleotides read TGTGCCAGCTCACCAGGACAGGGTAAGGCTGAAGCTTTCTTT.

The V call is TRBV5-4, the J call TRBJ2-1; 16 positions agree with TRBD2. The CDR3 runs to 15 residues. Trimming took 2 bases from V and 15 from J; bases not matched to a gene: 8. The V gene's germline CDR1 is SGHNT and CDR2 YYREEE (reference sequence). This CDR3 is CASSFGTSGRAQGFF. CDR3 sequence (DNA): TGTGCCAGCAGCTTCGGGACTAGCGGGAGGGCCCAAGGGTTCTTC.

The chain recombines TRBV9 with TRBJ2-1; the D gene is possibly TRBD2 (5 bases). V was trimmed by 4 bases and J by 8 bases, leaving 16 bases between them. The CDR3 covers 14 residues. Per germline, CDR1 SGDLS and CDR2 YYNGEE. The CDR3 DNA is TGTGCCAGCAGCAAAGAGGGTTCCGTCTATGAGCAGTTCTTC. It specifies CASSKEGSVYEQFF.

This chain links TRBV6-5 with TRBJ1-1; TRBD1 matches at 7 bases. CDR1 is MNHEY and CDR2 is SVGAGI in the germline V gene. The CDR3 length is 14 residues. The V segment lost 3 bases and the J segment 4 bases; nucleotides outside the gene matches: 5. The CDR3 sequence: CASSYYRGGTEAFF. For the CDR3, the DNA is TGTGCCAGCAGTTATTACAGGGGAGGCACTGAAGCTTTCTTT.

This chain joins TRBV7-6 and TRBJ2-3, with TRBD1 identical over 9 bases. CDR1 and CDR2 from the germline V gene are SGHVS and FNYEAQ. The J segment lost 4 bases and the V segment lost 0 bases, leaving 5 bases of the junction unmatched. There are 16 residues in the CDR3. The CDR3 DNA sequence: TGTGCCAGCAGCTTAGCACCGGGACAGGGCCCAGATACGCAGTATTTT. Translating it yields CASSLAPGQGPDTQYF.

This chain links TRBV28 with TRBJ1-2; 8 nucleotides match TRBD1. Germline CDR1 MDHEN, CDR2 SYDVKM. The ends lost 7 bases at V and 11 bases at J; junction bases unmatched: 12. This CDR3 has 13 amino acids. The CDR3 reads CASIYGATGGYTF. The CDR3 DNA follows: TGTGCCAGCATCTATGGAGCTACAGGGGGTTACACCTTC.

J is TRBJ2-3 and V is TRBV6-4; D might be TRBD2 (6 bases). V lost 2 bases and J lost 5, with 14 bases in between. The CDR3 is 15 residues long. Germline V lookup: CDR1 MRHNA, CDR2 SNTAGT. The chain's CDR3 is CASSDGTGVIDTQYF. The CDR3 DNA reads TGTGCCAGCAGTGACGGCACGGGAGTAATAGATACGCAGTATTTT.

This chain joins TRBV7-3 and TRBJ2-5; D perhaps matches TRBD1 (5 bases). The V end lost 3 bases, the J end lost 5 bases, and 10 bases lay between the germline ends. This CDR3 is built from 13 residues. Germline CDR1 is SGHTA and CDR2 is FQGTGA. The CDR3 sequence is CASSFKGSETQYF. CDR3 DNA: TGTGCCAGCAGCTTCAAGGGGTCGGAGACCCAGTACTTC. Looking up the rest from reference TRBV7-3 and TRBJ2-5 gives the full variable domain: GAGVSQTPSNKVTEKGKYVELRCDPISGHTALYWYRQSLGQGPEFLIYFQGTGAADDSGLPNDRFFAVRPEGSVSTLKIQRTERGDSAVYLCASSFKGSETQYFGPGTRLLVL.

This chain joins TRBV6-1 and TRBJ1-1, with 7 nucleotides matching TRBD1. The CDR3 is 14 residues long. The trim removed 6 bases at V and 4 bases at J, leaving 8 bases unmatched. CDR1 MNHNS and CDR2 SASEGT come from the germline V gene. CDR3: CASRKTGLGTEAFF. The CDR3 DNA follows: TGTGCCAGCAGAAAGACAGGGTTGGGCACTGAAGCTTTCTTT.

The chain uses TRBV5-6 and TRBJ2-7; possible D gene TRBD1, 5 bases. Trimming stripped 3 bases from V and 7 bases from J, with 11 bases between. Germline CDR1 reads SGHDT; CDR2 reads YYEEEE. The CDR3 has 12 amino acids. CDR3 sequence reads: CASSSTEREQYF. CDR3 DNA: TGTGCCAGCAGCTCGACAGAACGGGAGCAGTACTTC.

V gene TRBV4-2 combines with J gene TRBJ2-3; the D gene is possibly TRBD1 (6 bases). Between the trimmed V and J ends, which lost 4 bases and 1 base, there was a span of 15 bases. Germline V gene lookup returns CDR1 LGHNA and CDR2 YNFKEQ. This CDR3 comprises 16 residues. The CDR3 DNA sequence: TGTGCCAGCAGCCCGACCTGGACAGCCGGCACAGATACGCAGTATTTT. Translation: CASSPTWTAGTDTQYF.

This clone was seen a few times. The J gene is TRBJ1-2, the V gene TRBV2, with a possible D match to TRBD1 (5 bases). CDR1 and CDR2 from the germline V gene are SNHLY and FYNNEI. The V end lost 6 bases, the J end lost 7 bases, and 15 bases lay between the germline ends. This CDR3 spans 13 amino acids. The CDR3 spells CASSSGRAGGYTF. The CDR3 coding sequence is TGTGCCAGCAGCAGTGGCAGGGCAGGTGGCTACACCTTC. Supplemented by reference TRBV2 and TRBJ1-2, the full variable domain reads EPEVTQTPSHQVTQMGQEVILRCVPISNHLYFYWYRQILGQKVEFLVSFYNNEISEKSEIFDDQFSVERPDGSNFTLKIRSTKLEDSAMYFCASSSGRAGGYTFGSGTRLTVV.

The rearrangement uses TRBV27 and TRBJ2-1, with 9 bases aligning to TRBD1. The CDR3 extends over 17 amino acids. CDR1 and CDR2 (germline): MNHEY, SMNVEV (reference sequence). The junction had 14 bases not matched to a gene; V was cut back by 4 bases and J by 7 bases. The CDR3 nucleotides read TGTGCCAGCAGTTCTTACTCCCGGGACAGGGCGGGGAATGAGCAGTTCTTC. Translation: CASSSYSRDRAGNEQFF.

The rearrangement uses TRBV30 and TRBJ2-3; 14 bases are a match to TRBD2. In germline, CDR1 is GTSNPN, CDR2 SVGIG (reference sequence). CDR3 length equals 15 residues. After removal of 3 bases from V and 5 bases from J, the junction contained 4 bases not matched to a gene. The CDR3 sequence is CAWRGLAGGIDTQYF. The CDR3 nucleotides are TGTGCCTGGAGAGGACTAGCGGGAGGAATAGATACGCAGTATTTT.

This sequence joins TRBV25-1 and TRBJ2-1; 8 nucleotides align to TRBD2. There are 15 residues in the CDR3. CDR1 is MGHDK and CDR2 is SYGVNS in the germline V gene. V lost 3 bases and J lost 9; bases outside the gene matches: 10. In DNA form, the CDR3 reads TGTGCCAGCAGTGACCCGGGACTAGAGTTTGGTGAGCAGTTCTTC. It translates to CASSDPGLEFGEQFF. Drawing the rest from reference TRBV25-1 and TRBJ2-1, the complete variable domain is EADIYQTPRYLVIGTGKKITLECSQTMGHDKMYWYQQDPGMELHLIHYSYGVNSTEKGDLSSESTVSRIRTEHFPLTLESARPSHTSQYLCASSDPGLEFGEQFFGPGTRLTVL.

The chain has TRBV18 and TRBJ2-7; D is possibly TRBD2 (6 bases). CDR3 size: 14 residues. The V gene's germline CDR1 is KGHSH and CDR2 LQKENI. V was pared by 5 bases and J by 2 bases, with 13 bases between. The CDR3 DNA reads as TGTGCCAGCTCAGCCGGGACTGCGACCTACGAGCAGTACTTC. It codes for CASSAGTATYEQYF.

The chain uses TRBV7-9 and TRBJ2-7, with 8 bases that match TRBD1. Germline CDR1 and CDR2: SEHNR and FQNEAQ (reference sequence). With 1 base clipped from V and 4 bases from J, the junction kept 6 bases outside the gene matches. CDR3 length: 15 residues. CDR3 nucleotide sequence: TGTGCCAGCAGCTTAGGGCAGGGGGCGGATTACGAGCAGTACTTC. It translates to CASSLGQGADYEQYF.

The gene calls are TRBV5-4 and TRBJ2-6; 8 bases agree with TRBD1. The germline gives CDR1 SGHNT, CDR2 YYREEE (reference sequence). V shed 1 base, J shed 4 bases, and the junction held 10 bases outside the gene matches. The CDR3 has 18 amino acids. Written as DNA, the CDR3 is TGTGCCAGCAGCTTGTCAAACAGGGGGAGTCGAGGGGCCAACGTCCTGACTTTC. Its protein is CASSLSNRGSRGANVLTF.